These T cell receptor beta chains were read from a single sample in a study of CD8 T cells in Susac syndrome. One entry per CDR3 protein, called by TCRdb with MiXCR from the immunoSEQ multiplex PCR reads. The sample includes some 120,000 distinct CDR3 sequences, over 90% of them seen just once. The sample taken for sequencing was CD4+ T cells from PBMCs. These receptor sequences come from a human donor in good health. Each CDR3 is given with its conserved first and last residue. A D gene is named only where the DNA matches it firmly. Not all rows give a size; the values are once, few, many and, for expanded clones, a class.

cdr3_aa: CASSIEPHHQPQHF; cdr3_nt: TGTGCCAGTAGTATAGAACCTCATCATCAGCCCCAGCATTTT; d_call: .; clone_size: once; j_call: TRBJ1-5; v_call: TRBV19
cdr3_aa: CSVDTGASSYEQYF; cdr3_nt: TGCAGCGTTGATACAGGGGCCAGCTCCTACGAGCAGTACTTC; d_call: TRBD1; clone_size: .; j_call: TRBJ2-7; v_call: TRBV29-1
cdr3_aa: CASSITMGSGRAEQYF; cdr3_nt: TGTGCCAGTAGTATCACCATGGGTAGCGGGAGAGCCGAGCAGTACTTC; d_call: TRBD2; clone_size: .; j_call: TRBJ2-7; v_call: TRBV19
cdr3_aa: CATSDPVPGELFF; cdr3_nt: TGTGCCACCAGTGATCCAGTCCCCGGGGAGCTGTTTTTT; d_call: .; clone_size: .; j_call: TRBJ2-2; v_call: TRBV24-1
cdr3_aa: CASRKADQGTGELFF; cdr3_nt: TGTGCCAGCAGGAAGGCAGATCAGGGCACCGGGGAGCTGTTTTTT; d_call: .; clone_size: .; j_call: TRBJ2-2; v_call: TRBV2
cdr3_aa: CASRWREGTDTQYF; cdr3_nt: TGCGCCAGCAGATGGCGGGAGGGCACAGATACGCAGTATTTT; d_call: TRBD2; clone_size: .; j_call: TRBJ2-3; v_call: TRBV5-1
cdr3_aa: CASSQRVLLAGESGELFF; cdr3_nt: TGTGCCAGCAGCCAAAGGGTGTTGCTAGCGGGAGAGAGCGGGGAGCTGTTTTTT; d_call: TRBD2; clone_size: .; j_call: TRBJ2-2; v_call: TRBV4-2
cdr3_aa: CASSPNQGAGANVLTF; cdr3_nt: TGTGCCAGCAGCCCCAATCAGGGTGCTGGGGCCAACGTCCTGACTTTC; d_call: .; clone_size: .; j_call: TRBJ2-6; v_call: TRBV7-9
cdr3_aa: CASNLQGNDEQYF; cdr3_nt: TGTGCCAGCAACTTACAGGGTAATGACGAGCAGTACTTC; d_call: .; clone_size: .; j_call: TRBJ2-7; v_call: TRBV12-3/TRBV12-4
cdr3_aa: CASSWSGSYEQYF; cdr3_nt: TGTGCCAGCAGCTGGTCCGGGAGCTACGAGCAGTACTTC; d_call: .; clone_size: .; j_call: TRBJ2-7; v_call: TRBV5-6
cdr3_aa: CASSDSLRDTIYF; cdr3_nt: TGTGCCAGCAGTGACAGCCTTAGGGACACCATATATTTT; d_call: .; clone_size: .; j_call: TRBJ1-3; v_call: TRBV25-1
cdr3_aa: CASTEGLAGDQETQYF; cdr3_nt: TGTGCCAGCACCGAGGGGTTAGCGGGGGACCAAGAGACCCAGTACTTC; d_call: TRBD2; clone_size: .; j_call: TRBJ2-5; v_call: TRBV2
cdr3_aa: CASSLRDAKNGYTF; cdr3_nt: TGTGCCAGCAGCTTACGGGACGCTAAAAATGGCTACACCTTC; d_call: .; clone_size: .; j_call: TRBJ1-2; v_call: TRBV7-9
cdr3_aa: CASSPPGTVDFSTDTQYF; cdr3_nt: TGTGCCAGCAGCCCCCCCGGCACCGTGGATTTCAGCACAGATACGCAGTATTTT; d_call: .; clone_size: .; j_call: TRBJ2-3; v_call: TRBV28
cdr3_aa: CASSFSDRPEQFF; cdr3_nt: TGTGCCAGCAGTTTCTCTGACAGGCCCGAGCAGTTCTTC; d_call: .; clone_size: .; j_call: TRBJ2-1; v_call: TRBV27
cdr3_aa: CASSPRQDTYEQYF; cdr3_nt: TGTGCCAGCTCACCCCGACAGGACACCTACGAGCAGTACTTC; d_call: .; clone_size: .; j_call: TRBJ2-7; v_call: TRBV18
cdr3_aa: CACSWIEVGEQYF; cdr3_nt: TGTGCCTGTAGCTGGATCGAGGTGGGGGAGCAGTACTTC; d_call: .; clone_size: .; j_call: TRBJ2-7; v_call: TRBV30
cdr3_aa: CASSVSGQLETQYF; cdr3_nt: TGCGCCAGCAGCGTATCGGGACAGTTGGAGACCCAGTACTTC; d_call: TRBD1; clone_size: .; j_call: TRBJ2-5; v_call: TRBV5-1
cdr3_aa: CASRRQGAGQPQHF; cdr3_nt: TGTGCCAGCAGGCGACAGGGGGCAGGTCAGCCCCAGCATTTT; d_call: TRBD1; clone_size: once; j_call: TRBJ1-5; v_call: TRBV12-3/TRBV12-4
cdr3_aa: CASQPGTFLETQYF; cdr3_nt: TGTGCCAGCCAACCTGGGACCTTTTTGGAGACCCAGTACTTC; d_call: .; clone_size: .; j_call: TRBJ2-5; v_call: TRBV5-4
cdr3_aa: CASSQQGLRRTDTQYF; cdr3_nt: TGTGCCAGCAGCCAACAGGGCCTACGTCGCACAGATACGCAGTATTTT; d_call: .; clone_size: .; j_call: TRBJ2-3; v_call: TRBV7-2
cdr3_aa: CASKRTGSYEQYF; cdr3_nt: TGTGCCAGCAAAAGGACAGGGTCCTACGAGCAGTACTTC; d_call: TRBD1; clone_size: .; j_call: TRBJ2-7; v_call: TRBV12-3/TRBV12-4
cdr3_aa: CASYPTIGTGMNYEQYF; cdr3_nt: TGTGCCAGTTACCCGACGATCGGGACAGGGATGAACTACGAGCAGTACTTC; d_call: TRBD1; clone_size: .; j_call: TRBJ2-7; v_call: TRBV28
cdr3_aa: CASSPTTGSEAFF; cdr3_nt: TGTGCCAGCTCACCTACTACAGGGAGTGAAGCTTTCTTT; d_call: .; clone_size: .; j_call: TRBJ1-1; v_call: TRBV18
cdr3_aa: CASSLGRGQTKQFF; cdr3_nt: TGTGCCAGCAGCCTAGGCAGGGGCCAGACGAAGCAGTTCTTC; d_call: .; clone_size: .; j_call: TRBJ2-1; v_call: TRBV3-1
cdr3_aa: CSVQGLATSTDTQYF; cdr3_nt: TGCAGCGTTCAAGGACTAGCGACCAGCACAGATACGCAGTATTTT; d_call: TRBD2; clone_size: .; j_call: TRBJ2-3; v_call: TRBV29-1
cdr3_aa: CSVERSSYNEQFF; cdr3_nt: TGCAGCGTTGAGAGGAGCTCCTACAATGAGCAGTTCTTC; d_call: .; clone_size: .; j_call: TRBJ2-1; v_call: TRBV29-1
cdr3_aa: CASSRLEGGTPEAFF; cdr3_nt: TGTGCCAGCTCCCGTCTCGAGGGCGGAACGCCTGAAGCTTTCTTT; d_call: .; clone_size: .; j_call: TRBJ1-1; v_call: TRBV18
cdr3_aa: CSASGLATYEQYF; cdr3_nt: TGCAGCGCTTCGGGACTAGCTACGTACGAGCAGTACTTC; d_call: TRBD2; clone_size: .; j_call: TRBJ2-7; v_call: TRBV29-1
cdr3_aa: CASSSRGVANTGELFF; cdr3_nt: TGTGCCAGCTCCTCACGGGGCGTCGCGAACACCGGGGAGCTGTTTTTT; d_call: .; clone_size: .; j_call: TRBJ2-2; v_call: TRBV2
cdr3_aa: CASSPPMADTQYF; cdr3_nt: TGTGCCAGCTCACCGCCTATGGCCGATACGCAGTATTTT; d_call: .; clone_size: .; j_call: TRBJ2-3; v_call: TRBV18
cdr3_aa: CASSLAGVPFTNEQFF; cdr3_nt: TGTGCCAGCAGCTTGGCCGGGGTTCCCTTTACTAATGAGCAGTTCTTC; d_call: .; clone_size: once; j_call: TRBJ2-1; v_call: TRBV5-6
cdr3_aa: CASSPDSGRSGNTIYF; cdr3_nt: TGTGCCAGCAGCCCGGACAGTGGGCGCTCTGGAAACACCATATATTTT; d_call: .; clone_size: .; j_call: TRBJ1-3; v_call: TRBV7-2
cdr3_aa: CASSLNRVQNQPQHF; cdr3_nt: TGCGCCAGCAGCCTCAACCGGGTCCAAAATCAGCCCCAGCATTTT; d_call: .; clone_size: .; j_call: TRBJ1-5; v_call: TRBV4-1
cdr3_aa: CSARAGFTYEQYF; cdr3_nt: TGCAGTGCTAGAGCTGGCTTCACCTACGAGCAGTACTTC; d_call: .; clone_size: .; j_call: TRBJ2-7; v_call: TRBV20-1
cdr3_aa: CASSLLGQDYEQYF; cdr3_nt: TGCGCCAGCAGCTTACTGGGACAGGACTACGAGCAGTACTTC; d_call: TRBD1; clone_size: .; j_call: TRBJ2-7; v_call: TRBV5-1
cdr3_aa: CAWGTGGGYTF; cdr3_nt: TGTGCCTGGGGGACAGGGGGAGGCTACACCTTC; d_call: TRBD1; clone_size: .; j_call: TRBJ1-2; v_call: TRBV30
cdr3_aa: CASSPGTSTETQYF; cdr3_nt: TGTGCCAGCAGTCCCGGGACTAGTACAGAGACCCAGTACTTC; d_call: TRBD2; clone_size: .; j_call: TRBJ2-5; v_call: TRBV7-6
cdr3_aa: CASSQAGTSGSYEQYF; cdr3_nt: TGTGCCAGCAGTCAGGCCGGGACTAGCGGGAGCTACGAGCAGTACTTC; d_call: TRBD2; clone_size: .; j_call: TRBJ2-7; v_call: TRBV28
cdr3_aa: CSVWKRSSYEQYF; cdr3_nt: TGCAGCGTCTGGAAACGGAGCTCCTACGAGCAGTACTTC; d_call: .; clone_size: .; j_call: TRBJ2-7; v_call: TRBV29-1